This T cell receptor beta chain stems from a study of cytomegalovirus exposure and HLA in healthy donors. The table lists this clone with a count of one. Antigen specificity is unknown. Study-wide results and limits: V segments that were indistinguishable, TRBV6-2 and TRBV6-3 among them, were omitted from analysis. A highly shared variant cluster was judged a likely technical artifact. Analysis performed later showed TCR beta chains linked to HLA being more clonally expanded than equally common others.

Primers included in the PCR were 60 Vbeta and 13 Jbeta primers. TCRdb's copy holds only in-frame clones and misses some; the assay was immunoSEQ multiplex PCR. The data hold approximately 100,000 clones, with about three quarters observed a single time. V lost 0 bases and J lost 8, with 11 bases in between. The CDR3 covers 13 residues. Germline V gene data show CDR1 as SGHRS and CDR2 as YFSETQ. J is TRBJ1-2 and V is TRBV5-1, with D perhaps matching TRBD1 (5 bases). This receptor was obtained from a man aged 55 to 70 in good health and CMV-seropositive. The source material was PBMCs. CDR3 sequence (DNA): TGCGCCAGCAGCTTGGCCAGGGCGGAGGGCTACACCTTC. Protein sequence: CASSLARAEGYTF.